Listed here are 20 T cell receptor beta chains from one sample, sequenced in a study of blood T cell repertoires in COVID-19. The table came from immunoSEQ multiplex PCR; TCRdb's copy has only in-frame clones and leaves some out. The table shows 270,000 or so clones, with around 86% occurring only once. The sequenced sample consisted of peripheral blood. Receptors originate from a man between 35 and 55 years old with active or convalescent COVID-19.

V and J are TRBV5-1 and TRBJ2-3; 15 bases fit TRBD2. The CDR3 is 18 amino acids. Germline assignment: CDR1 SGHRS and CDR2 YFSETQ. V gave up 4 bases and J gave up 2 bases; unmatched junction bases: 8. The CDR3 nucleotides read TGCGCCAGCAGCCCGGGACTAGCGGGAGGCCCCCTCACAGATACGCAGTATTTT. Amino acid sequence: CASSPGLAGGPLTDTQYF.

V usage is TRBV10-3 and J usage is TRBJ1-1; D gene uncertain. In germline, CDR1 is ENHRY, CDR2 SYGVKD. Trimming removed 7 bases from V and 2 bases from J, with 11 bases in between. This CDR3 comprises 13 residues. CDR3: CAIMAVGNTEAFF. Written as DNA, the CDR3 is TGTGCCATCATGGCGGTAGGAAACACTGAAGCTTTCTTT.

The chain links TRBV14 to TRBJ1-6, with D hard to call. Trimming cost V 0 bases and J 8 bases, with 5 bases left between them. This CDR3 region has 13 residues. CDR1 and CDR2 (germline): SGHDN, FVKESK. The CDR3 is CASSQERDSPLHF. The CDR3 bases are TGTGCCAGCAGCCAAGAACGGGATTCACCCCTCCACTTT.

The chain uses TRBV5-1 and TRBJ2-2; D remains ambiguous. Deletions cut 2 bases from V and 6 bases from J, with 5 bases between. The CDR3 runs to 12 residues. From germline, CDR1 is SGHRS and CDR2 YFSETQ. The chain's CDR3 is CASSFRAGELFF. The CDR3 DNA follows: TGCGCCAGCAGCTTTCGTGCCGGGGAGCTGTTTTTT.

V usage is TRBV7-9 and J usage is TRBJ1-2; a possible D gene is TRBD1 (6 bases). Trimming pared 4 bases from V and 2 bases from J, leaving 8 bases between. From germline, CDR1 is SEHNR and CDR2 FQNEAQ (reference sequence). This CDR3 region has 13 residues. CDR3 residues: CASSSGQNYGYTF. CDR3 DNA sequence: TGTGCCAGCAGCTCAGGACAGAACTATGGCTACACCTTC.

The V call is TRBV29-1, the J call TRBJ2-3; 10 bases fit TRBD2. The trim removed 6 bases at V and 5 bases at J, leaving 8 bases unmatched. The CDR3 is 14 amino acids. CDR1 and CDR2 (germline): SQVTM, ANQGSEA. CDR3 nucleotide sequence: TGCAGCGTCGTCAGCGGGAGGGGGGGAGATACGCAGTATTTT. This sequence encodes CSVVSGRGGDTQYF.

This chain joins TRBV18 and TRBJ2-6; tentatively, D is TRBD1 (6 bases). CDR1 is KGHSH, CDR2 LQKENI, per germline. V shed 2 bases and J shed 0 bases, with 14 bases lying between them. The CDR3 sequence is 18 residues long. The CDR3, as DNA: TGTGCCAGCTCACCAGAACAGGGTCCCTTCTCTGGGGCCAACGTCCTGACTTTC. It codes for CASSPEQGPFSGANVLTF.

This clone was recorded once. The chain links TRBV30 to TRBJ1-4, with 7 nucleotides matching TRBD1. The V gene's germline CDR1 is GTSNPN and CDR2 SVGIG (reference sequence). This CDR3 has 13 residues. Trimming took 4 bases from V and 7 from J; bases not matched to a gene: 6. The CDR3 region is CAWTGGTGEKLFF. The CDR3 DNA reads as TGTGCCTGGACAGGGGGGACGGGTGAAAAACTGTTTTTT.

The chain links TRBV7-8 to TRBJ1-1; the D gene is possibly TRBD1 (6 bases). Deletions cut 0 bases from V and 4 bases from J, with 6 bases between. Germline lookup yields CDR1 SGHVS and CDR2 FQNEAQ. The CDR3 length is 13 residues. The CDR3 is CASSLARGTEAFF. The CDR3 nucleotides are TGTGCCAGCAGCTTAGCCAGGGGCACTGAAGCTTTCTTT.

V is TRBV5-1 and J is TRBJ1-1; D is uncertain. The V end was cut by 4 bases, the J end by 0 bases, with 10 bases between. The CDR3 consists of 14 residues. From germline, CDR1 is SGHRS and CDR2 YFSETQ. This chain's CDR3 is CASSPLRVNTEAFF. The CDR3 nucleotides read TGCGCCAGCAGCCCCCTCCGGGTGAACACTGAAGCTTTCTTT.

Only one count was recorded for this clone. The J gene is TRBJ2-3, the V gene TRBV5-1, with D tentatively TRBD1 (6 bases). Germline values: CDR1 SGHRS, CDR2 YFSETQ. There are 13 residues in the CDR3. Trimming pared 4 bases from V and 4 bases from J, leaving 10 bases between. CDR3 residues: CASSATGPDTQYF. Here the CDR3 DNA reads TGCGCCAGCAGCGCCACAGGGCCAGATACGCAGTATTTT.

The CDR3 sequence is CASSELAGGTGELFF. The CDR3 DNA sequence: TGTGCCAGCAGTGAACTAGCGGGGGGGACCGGGGAGCTGTTTTTT. This chain uses TRBV6-1 with TRBJ2-2, with TRBD2 identical over 12 bases. Germline loops: CDR1 MNHNS, CDR2 SASEGT. The CDR3 consists of 15 residues. Trimming took 2 bases from V and 5 from J; bases not matched to a gene: 0.

This rearrangement joins TRBV5-1 to TRBJ2-5, with 8 bases that match TRBD1. V dropped 7 bases and J dropped 4; count of bases not matched to a gene: 6. This CDR3 has 13 amino acids. Germline V gene lookup returns CDR1 SGHRS and CDR2 YFSETQ. The DNA of the CDR3 is TGCGCCAGCTTCCAGGGGGCGCGAGAGACCCAGTACTTC. Translation gives CASFQGARETQYF.

The chain joins TRBV10-1 to TRBJ2-1; TRBD2 aligns across 8 bases. The germline V gene has CDR1 WNHNN and CDR2 SYGVQD (reference sequence). The V and J ends lost 0 bases and 6 bases, in that order; junction bases with no gene match: 10. The CDR3 is made up of 17 amino acids. The CDR3 loop is CASSESVGGLAGNEQFF. CDR3 bases: TGCGCCAGCAGTGAGTCGGTGGGAGGACTAGCAGGCAATGAGCAGTTCTTC.

For the CDR3, the DNA is TGTGCCAGCTCACGAACCTCCCGAGAAGCGGGGGGTGCTTACGAGCAGTACTTC. This gives the protein CASSRTSREAGGAYEQYF. The chain combines TRBV18 with TRBJ2-7, with TRBD2 matching over 9 bases. CDR3 length: 18 amino acids. Trimming removed 4 bases from V and 4 bases from J; junction bases left unmatched: 17. CDR1 is KGHSH and CDR2 is LQKENI in the germline V gene.

The chain couples TRBV19 to TRBJ1-6; D is undetermined. V dropped 7 bases and J dropped 9 bases, with 13 bases sitting between them. Germline CDR1 is LNHDA and CDR2 is SQIVND (reference sequence). CDR3 size: 13 residues. The CDR3 sequence: CASTAGFTSPLHF. The CDR3 DNA reads as TGTGCCAGTACAGCGGGGTTCACTTCACCCCTCCACTTT.

CDR3 sequence reads: CASSLRRDSGNTIYF. CDR3 nucleotides: TGTGCCAGCAGTTTGCGCAGGGACTCTGGAAACACCATATATTTT. J is TRBJ1-3 and V is TRBV28, with TRBD1 as a possible D gene (5 bases). The CDR3 has 15 amino acids. V was shortened by 3 bases and J by 0 bases, with 9 bases between the two germline ends. The germline V gene has CDR1 MDHEN and CDR2 SYDVKM.

The genes are TRBV9 and TRBJ1-1; the D gene is possibly TRBD1 (5 bases). This CDR3 comprises 15 residues. Germline V gives CDR1 SGDLS, CDR2 YYNGEE. Trimming took off 0 bases at V and 1 base at J, with 10 bases between the two ends. The CDR3 DNA follows: TGTGCCAGCAGCGTAGGCGGGACGGGGAACACTGAAGCTTTCTTT. Its protein product is CASSVGGTGNTEAFF.

The gene calls are TRBV12-3 or TRBV12-4 and TRBJ1-1; no firm D call. The CDR3 is made up of 13 amino acids. V lost 4 bases and J lost 4, with 10 bases in between. CDR3 coding DNA: TGTGCCAGCAGTTCTCGACGGGTCACTGAAGCTTTCTTT. Encoded protein: CASSSRRVTEAFF.

The V and J genes are TRBV11-3 and TRBJ2-4; possible D gene TRBD1, 5 bases. V lost 4 bases and J lost 3, with 10 bases in between. The CDR3 sequence is 14 residues long. Germline V gene data show CDR1 as SGHNT and CDR2 as YENEEA. The CDR3 nucleotides are TGTGCCAGCAGCTCGACAGTCCTCAAAAACATTCAGTACTTC. The encoded protein is CASSSTVLKNIQYF.